Shown below are 16 T cell receptor beta chains from a single sample sequenced in a study of T cell responses to AZD1222 COVID-19 vaccine. Profiled with immunoSEQ multiplex PCR; TCRdb holds only in-frame clones, not every one. The sample lists about 110,000 clones; about 86% were seen once. The specimen comprised peripheral blood, sampled on day 0 of AZD1222 vaccination. These receptors all come from an adult in good health.

The rearrangement joins TRBV28 to TRBJ2-1, with D hard to call. CDR1 and CDR2 from the germline V gene are MDHEN and SYDVKM. The V and J ends lost 2 bases and 10 bases respectively, with 12 bases between them. This CDR3 has 13 residues. The CDR3, as DNA: TGTGCCAGCAGTTTACCCGCTCTGACGGAGCAGTTCTTC. This encodes CASSLPALTEQFF.

This chain connects TRBV5-1 to TRBJ1-4; TRBD1 agrees at 8 bases. The V gene's germline CDR1 is SGHRS and CDR2 YFSETQ. J lost 4 bases, V lost 5 bases, and 7 bases had no gene match. CDR3 size: 15 residues. CDR3 in DNA: TGCGCCAGCAGGTACGGGACAGGCGGTAATGAAAAACTGTTTTTT. This gives the protein CASRYGTGGNEKLFF.

The chain joins TRBV7-9 to TRBJ2-7; 7 nucleotides line up with TRBD2. The V segment lost 8 bases and the J segment 3 bases; nucleotides outside the gene matches: 7. In germline, CDR1 is SEHNR, CDR2 FQNEAQ (reference sequence). This CDR3 has 13 amino acids. The CDR3 DNA reads TGTGCCAGCCCCCAGCGGGGTCTCTACGAGCAGTACTTC. It encodes CASPQRGLYEQYF.

The table lists this clone with a few counts. The V and J genes are TRBV7-9 and TRBJ2-7; 8 bases are shared with TRBD2. The V gene's germline CDR1 is SEHNR and CDR2 FQNEAQ (reference sequence). Trimming removed 7 bases from V and 2 bases from J; junction bases left unmatched: 10. The CDR3 sequence is 15 residues long. Here the CDR3 DNA reads TGTGCCAGCAACCCCCGAGGTAGCGGGACCTACGAGCAGTACTTC. Translation gives CASNPRGSGTYEQYF.

This chain joins TRBV6-2 or TRBV6-3 and TRBJ2-7, with TRBD1 matching over 7 bases. The germline CDR1 and CDR2 sequences are MNHEY and SVGEGT. The length of the CDR3 is 13 residues. V lost 4 bases to trimming and J lost 3 bases; unmatched junction nucleotides: 3. CDR3 DNA: TGTGCCAGCAGTTCCGGGACAGACTACGAGCAGTACTTC. Translation: CASSSGTDYEQYF.

The CDR3 is CASSQEGQGDSYEQYF. The DNA for the CDR3 is TGTGCCAGCAGCCAAGAGGGACAGGGGGACTCCTACGAGCAGTACTTC. The chain recombines TRBV3-1 (or the pseudogene TRBV3-2) with TRBJ2-7; 11 bases are shared with TRBD1. The CDR3 totals 16 residues. V gave up 0 bases and J gave up 0 bases; unmatched junction bases: 1. The germline V gene has CDR1 LGHDT and CDR2 YNNKEL (reference sequence).

The chain joins TRBV19 to TRBJ1-2; maybe TRBD1 (5 bases). Trimming took 3 bases from V and 8 from J, leaving 13 bases between them. Germline V gives CDR1 LNHDA, CDR2 SQIVND (reference sequence). The CDR3 loop spans 13 amino acids. CDR3 DNA sequence: TGTGCCAGTAGTATCCCGGACACCCCCGGCTACACCTTC. It specifies CASSIPDTPGYTF.

The chain joins TRBV18 to TRBJ2-5; D remains unclear. The CDR3 runs to 13 residues. Germline values: CDR1 KGHSH, CDR2 LQKENI. V was trimmed by 2 bases and J by 2 bases, leaving 6 bases between them. The CDR3 reads CASSPEIQETQYF. The CDR3 nucleotides read TGTGCCAGCTCACCAGAGATACAAGAGACCCAGTACTTC.

J is TRBJ1-4 and V is TRBV28; D is unclear. The CDR3 spans 15 residues. CDR1 and CDR2 from the germline V gene are MDHEN and SYDVKM. Trimming cost V 8 bases and J 3 bases, with 16 bases left between them. DNA of the CDR3: TGTGCCAGCTCCTCCTCGGGCGAGGCTAATGAAAAACTGTTTTTT. This translates into CASSSSGEANEKLFF.

CDR3 amino acids: CASSQQTSGIYEQYF. The CDR3 nucleotides read TGCGCCAGCAGCCAACAGACTAGCGGGATCTACGAGCAGTACTTC. The chain carries TRBV4-1 and TRBJ2-7; 11 nucleotides agree with TRBD2. Germline CDR1 reads MGHRA; CDR2 reads YSYEKL. The J segment lost 3 bases and the V segment lost 2 bases, leaving 3 bases of the junction unmatched. The CDR3 is 15 amino acids.

This rearrangement joins TRBV7-9 to TRBJ1-5; D remains unclear. This CDR3 has 14 amino acids. V was cut by 1 base and J by 7 bases, with 11 bases left in between. Germline lookup yields CDR1 SEHNR and CDR2 FQNEAQ (reference sequence). The CDR3 loop is CASSLGVGGQPQHF. In nucleotides, the CDR3 is TGTGCCAGCAGCTTAGGTGTCGGAGGACAGCCCCAGCATTTT. The whole variable domain, filled in from reference TRBV7-9 and TRBJ1-5, reads DTGVSQNPRHKITKRGQNVTFRCDPISEHNRLYWYRQTLGQGPEFLTYFQNEAQLEKSRLLSDRFSAERPKGSFSTLEIQRTEQGDSAMYLCASSLGVGGQPQHFGDGTRLSIL.

The chain employs TRBV5-8 and TRBJ2-5; 7 bases map to TRBD1. V lost 4 bases, J lost 5 bases, and 5 bases stayed unmatched. CDR3 length equals 13 residues. The germline V gene encodes CDR1 SGHTS and CDR2 YDEGEE. The CDR3 DNA follows: TGTGCCAGCAGCCTAACAGGGGTTGAGACCCAGTACTTC. Translated: CASSLTGVETQYF. The full variable domain, its missing parts supplied by reference TRBV5-8 and TRBJ2-5, is EAGVTQSPTHLIKTRGQQATLRCSPISGHTSVYWYQQALGLGLQFLLWYDEGEERNRGNFPPRFSGRQFPNYSSELNVNALELEDSALYLCASSLTGVETQYFGPGTRLLVL.

This clone was seen once. The rearrangement joins TRBV6-5 to TRBJ2-7, with D possibly being TRBD1 (5 bases). Deletions cut 0 bases from V and 7 bases from J, with 16 bases between. CDR3 length equals 15 residues. Germline V lookup: CDR1 MNHEY, CDR2 SVGAGI. This CDR3 is CASSYSSLGKGEQYF. CDR3 in DNA: TGTGCCAGCAGTTACTCCTCCTTAGGAAAGGGGGAGCAGTACTTC.

As for this clone: The sample has other DNA sequences that encode this CDR3 too. The chain is built from TRBV7-9 and TRBJ1-2, with D maybe TRBD1 (5 bases). V lost 1 base and J lost 5, with 11 bases in between. The germline gives CDR1 SEHNR, CDR2 FQNEAQ (reference sequence). This CDR3 has 14 residues. CDR3 in DNA: TGTGCCAGCAGCTTAGGAGGGGCCGGGTATGGCTACACCTTC. Translation gives CASSLGGAGYGYTF. The full variable domain, its missing parts supplied by reference TRBV7-9 and TRBJ1-2, is DTGVSQNPRHKITKRGQNVTFRCDPISEHNRLYWYRQTLGQGPEFLTYFQNEAQLEKSRLLSDRFSAERPKGSFSTLEIQRTEQGDSAMYLCASSLGGAGYGYTFGSGTRLTVV.

The chain employs TRBV30 and TRBJ1-3; D unclear. Deletions cut 0 bases from V and 5 bases from J, with 5 bases between. This CDR3 region has 12 residues. Germline V lookup: CDR1 GTSNPN, CDR2 SVGIG (reference sequence). For the CDR3, the DNA is TGTGCCTGGAGTGTACTACGAAACACCATATATTTT. Its translation is CAWSVLRNTIYF. Using reference TRBV30 and TRBJ1-3 for the parts outside the CDR3, the full variable domain is SQTIHQWPATLVQPVGSPLSLECTVEGTSNPNLYWYRQAAGRGLQLLFYSVGIGQISSEVPQNLSASRPQDRQFILSSKKLLLSDSGFYLCAWSVLRNTIYFGEGSWLTVV.

This clone was seen only once. The rearrangement links TRBV9 to TRBJ1-1, with 9 bases lining up with TRBD1. Per the germline V gene, CDR1 is SGDLS and CDR2 is YYNGEE. The length of the CDR3 is 13 residues. The junction had 2 bases not matched to a gene; V was cut back by 4 bases and J by 4 bases. CDR3 region: CASSLQGATEAFF. The CDR3 DNA is TGTGCCAGCAGCCTACAGGGGGCCACTGAAGCTTTCTTT.